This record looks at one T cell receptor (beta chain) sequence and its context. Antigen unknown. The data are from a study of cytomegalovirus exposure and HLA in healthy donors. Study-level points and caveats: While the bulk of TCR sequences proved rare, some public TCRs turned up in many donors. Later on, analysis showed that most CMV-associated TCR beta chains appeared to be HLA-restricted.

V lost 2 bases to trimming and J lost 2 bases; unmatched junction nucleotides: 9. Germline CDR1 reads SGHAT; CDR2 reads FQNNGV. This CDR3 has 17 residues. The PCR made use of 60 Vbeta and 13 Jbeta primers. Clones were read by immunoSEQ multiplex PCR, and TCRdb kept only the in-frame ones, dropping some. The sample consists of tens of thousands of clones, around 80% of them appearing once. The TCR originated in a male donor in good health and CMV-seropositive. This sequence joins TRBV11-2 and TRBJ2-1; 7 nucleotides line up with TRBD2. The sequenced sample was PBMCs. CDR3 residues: CASSLWASGLTYNEQFF. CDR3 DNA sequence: TGTGCCAGCAGCTTATGGGCTAGCGGACTTACCTACAATGAGCAGTTCTTC. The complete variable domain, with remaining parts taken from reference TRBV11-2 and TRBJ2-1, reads EAGVAQSPRYKIIEKRQSVAFWCNPISGHATLYWYQQILGQGPKLLIQFQNNGVVDDSQLPKDRFSAERLKGVDSTLKIQPAKLEDSAVYLCASSLWASGLTYNEQFFGPGTRLTVL.